This TCR beta chain was recorded in a study of T cells after yellow fever vaccination (dated by TCRdb to about 2019). Background on the whole study: The SMART-Seq v4 Ultra Low Input RNA kit was used to prepare libraries from fractions with low cell numbers. To follow T-cell clones before and after both primary and booster YFV17D yellow fever vaccination, bulk TCR alpha and beta repertoires underwent longitudinal sequencing. Bulk PBMC replicates and cell subsets were isolated from blood drawn at multiple timepoints before and after both primary and secondary immunization. Two healthy male donors made up the cohort, one aged 18 to 29 years and the other aged 30 to 40 years. Overall results and qualifications from the work: A small share of clonotypes occurred in both CD4 and CD8 compartments, likely arising from convergent recombination. The secondary T-cell response was found to be weaker but faster than the primary response, with a peak reached on day 5 rather than on day 15. Only a couple of donors were included in the study, so the extent to which the findings can be generalized is limited. Most clones expanded after primary vaccination were re-detected after the booster (96% of CD4 and roughly 85% of CD8), suggesting broad memory maintenance. Computational filtering was required because FACS-sorted repertoires could contain abundant contaminating clonotypes from the bulk population.

Per the publication, the treatment or condition label means: live attenuated yellow fever vaccine strain. PBMCs were isolated from peripheral blood using a standard Ficoll-Paque protocol. Dynabeads CD4 and CD8 positive selection kits were used to isolate CD4 and CD8 T-cell fractions. TriZol was used to extract RNA from bulk PBMCs, from CD4 and CD8 fractions, and from dextramer-positive and dextramer-negative fractions. As for this clonotype: Its antigen specificity is not known. No clone much larger than this one lies a single base away; base qualities are absent.

V and J lose 5 bases and 8 bases, and a span of 16 bases separates them. The cysteine opens and the phenylalanine closes a CDR3 of 14 amino acids. Of the read, only the CDR3 DNA is kept; its 42 bases are in frame from base 1. Per the germline V gene, SGHTA is the CDR1 and FQGNSA is the CDR2. The listed sequencing device is Illumina NovaSeq 6000. TCR cDNA was synthesized by 5'RACE template switching, which introduced a universal primer site and unique molecular identifiers. Priming for cDNA synthesis came from both the TCR alpha and TCR beta constant segments. Library amplification used two PCR steps, and the second PCR step added sample barcodes and sequencing adapters. Sequencing of the libraries was done on either Illumina HiSeq 2500 (2x100 bp) or NovaSeq (2x150 bp). As for the original processing: MIGEC was used to demultiplex reads and collapse the reads into UMI consensus sequences, and MiXCR was used for V(D)J alignment. Vaccine-responding clonotypes were identified with edgeR using replicate PBMC samples, with FDR below 0.01 and a log2 fold change above 5 up to day 15 being required. Bulk clonotypes were assigned CD4 or CD8 identity according to which sequenced CD4 or CD8 repertoire held them at higher abundance. The public reads were reprocessed in TCRdb via fastp at Q25 and MiXCR, keeping in-frame beta chains. Entries that share a CDR3 protein sequence are merged under the most common genes and DNA. It is TCRdb's table, rather than the study itself, that gives the V and J calls and clone size. This sample lists hundreds of thousands of distinct CDR3 sequences; under 15% were detected once. 3% to 4% of the sample lies in the top ten.

The sequence joins TRBV7-2 to TRBJ2-1, with TRBD2 tentatively as D gene (5 bases match). This material consisted of CD4+ T cells sorted from PBMCs, taken 15 days after the yellow fever booster vaccination. The receptor's source is a man aged 18 to 29 who received the YFV17D yellow fever vaccine. The DNA sequence follows: TGTGCCAGCAGCCTAAGTAGCGCGTGGGATGAGCAGTTCTTC. Translated, this gives CASSLSSAWDEQFF.